The sequence of this T cell receptor (beta chain) was determined in a study of cytotoxic CD8 clonotypes in ibrutinib-treated CLL. The V end lost 7 bases, the J end lost 6 bases, and 14 bases lay between the germline ends. Germline CDR1 MDHEN, CDR2 SYDVKM. The CDR3 has 13 residues. Assay used: immunoSEQ multiplex PCR; TCRdb lists only in-frame clones, some missing. The table includes 150,000 to 200,000 clones, 81% detected once. Study outcomes and limitations: Clonality went up at the time of ibrutinib response, stayed stable in sustained remission, and later dropped back toward its baseline level at progression. Public clonotypes were seen rarely and were contracted or stable on treatment.

With respect to this clone: Its target is not known.

V gene TRBV28 combines with J gene TRBJ2-3; possible D gene TRBD2, 6 bases. Sequencing used PBMCs, obtained after 12 months of ibrutinib treatment. The sequence derives from a human donor with chronic lymphocytic leukemia. CDR3 loop: CASIGGAGDTQYF. For the CDR3, the DNA is TGTGCCAGCATCGGCGGGGCTGGTGATACGCAGTATTTT.